This TCR beta chain stems from a study of T-cell reconstitution after alpha-beta-depleted transplantation in children (dated by TCRdb to between 2015 and 2016). Turning to the overall study: The study quantitatively tracked T-cell immune reconstitution after TCRalphabeta/CD19-depleted allogeneic hematopoietic cell transplantation in children using TCR repertoire profiling. Overall study outcomes, separate from this receptor: The apparently early alphabetaT-cell count recovery about two months after transplant was reportedly dependent on only several hundred rapidly expanded clones derived from non-depleted graft cells. Over subsequent months, a decline in hyperexpanded clone frequencies was noted, and after one year, T-cell counts and TCRbeta diversity were mostly ascribed to newly produced T cells. In some patients, the high TCRbeta diversity seen at day 60 was put down to recipient T cells and intrathymic progenitors that had survived conditioning.

What the treatment or condition label conveys for this sample: allogeneic hematopoietic cell transplantation with graft depleted of TCRalphabeta T cells and CD19 B cells. TCRalphabeta/CD19-depleted allogeneic hematopoietic cell grafts were given to the transplant recipients, all of whom were children. Receptor libraries were prepared by PCR. TCRdb records Illumina HiSeq 2500 as the sequencer. TCR library preparation used molecular barcoding, with unique molecular identifiers applied to normalize quantification of the TCRbeta repertoire. In TCRdb, the public reads were trimmed at Q25 with fastp and aligned with MiXCR, with productive beta chains retained. Each entry is one CDR3 protein sequence, shown with its most common DNA and genes. The sample table records 200,000 to 300,000 distinct CDR3 sequences; roughly 7.7% of these occur just once. In total, the top ten clones hold nearly 6.5% of the sample.

Between the V and J ends, shortened by 4 bases and 0 bases respectively, the junction contains 7 bases. The germline V gene yields SGHDT for CDR1 and YYEEEE for CDR2. From cysteine to phenylalanine, the CDR3 is 13 amino acids long. Here the CDR3 DNA is all that survives: 39 bases in frame from base 1. This clonotype was recorded at least ten times. Its cognate antigen has yet to be identified. Per-base quality was not reported, and no clone a single base away is much larger than it. This TCR derives from a male patient younger than 18 who had a stem cell transplant for acute lymphoblastic leukemia, so the T cells may come from the graft donor. This chain is built from TRBV5-6 and TRBJ2-5; the D gene lacks a confident call. This specimen was PBMCs, mostly from graft donor cells, taken 180 days after TCRalphabeta/CD19-depleted stem cell transplant. CDR3 reads: CASSRRNQETQYF. The nucleotide sequence reads as follows: TGTGCCAGCAGCCGGCGGAACCAAGAGACCCAGTACTTC.